Presented here are 5 T cell receptor beta chains from one specimen sequenced in a study of T-cell reconstitution after alpha-beta-depleted transplantation in children. Researchers prepared the TCRbeta library using unique molecular identifiers, the study reports. TCRdb reanalysed the PCR reads using MiXCR and keeps one entry per CDR3 protein. The data hold 700,000 to 850,000 distinct CDR3 sequences, with around 15% observed a single time. The sequencing here drew on PBMCs, mostly from graft donor cells, taken 360 days after TCRalphabeta/CD19-depleted stem cell transplant. Receptor source: a male patient under 18 who had a stem cell transplant for acute lymphoblastic leukemia, so the T cells may come from the graft donor.

The chain couples TRBV6-5 to TRBJ2-1; D is possibly TRBD2 (6 bases). CDR1 and CDR2 from the germline V gene are MNHEY and SVGAGI. There are 16 residues in the CDR3. V dropped 0 bases and J dropped 0 bases, with 9 bases sitting between them. The CDR3 sequence is CASSYSGGNSYNEQFF. DNA for the CDR3: TGTGCCAGCAGTTACTCGGGGGGAAACTCCTACAATGAGCAGTTCTTC.

This clonotype was seen a few times. The rearrangement uses TRBV5-8 and TRBJ1-6; D is unclear. CDR3 length: 17 amino acids. Germline assignment: CDR1 SGHTS and CDR2 YDEGEE. The V end was cut by 3 bases, the J end by 8 bases, with 21 bases between. CDR3 DNA sequence: TGTGCCAGCAGCTGGGCGGAATGGGGAAAACCTTATTCACCCCTCCACTTT. Encoded protein: CASSWAEWGKPYSPLHF.

This chain uses TRBV4-2 with TRBJ1-1; possible D gene TRBD1, 5 bases. Trimming cost V 0 bases and J 6 bases, with 17 bases left between them. The germline CDR1 and CDR2 sequences are LGHNA and YNFKEQ. CDR3 length: 16 amino acids. The chain's CDR3 is CASSQEEGQGRPEAFF. CDR3 coding DNA: TGTGCCAGCAGCCAAGAAGAGGGCCAGGGAAGACCTGAAGCTTTCTTT.

This clonotype was seen ten or more times. The rearrangement uses TRBV7-9 and TRBJ2-7; D gene uncertain. Germline values: CDR1 SEHNR, CDR2 FQNEAQ (reference sequence). The V end lost 1 base, the J end lost 2 bases, and 9 bases lay between the germline ends. The CDR3 consists of 14 residues. The CDR3 protein is CASSLVLSPYEQYF. CDR3 coding DNA: TGTGCCAGCAGCTTAGTTTTGAGTCCCTACGAGCAGTACTTC.

The chain combines TRBV18 with TRBJ2-2, with 9 bases that match TRBD2. Germline V lookup: CDR1 KGHSH, CDR2 LQKENI. This CDR3 comprises 16 residues. Trimming removed 0 bases from V and 2 bases from J; junction bases left unmatched: 1. This CDR3 reads CASSPPSGRNTGELFF. For the CDR3, the DNA is TGTGCCAGCTCACCACCTAGCGGGAGAAACACCGGGGAGCTGTTTTTT.